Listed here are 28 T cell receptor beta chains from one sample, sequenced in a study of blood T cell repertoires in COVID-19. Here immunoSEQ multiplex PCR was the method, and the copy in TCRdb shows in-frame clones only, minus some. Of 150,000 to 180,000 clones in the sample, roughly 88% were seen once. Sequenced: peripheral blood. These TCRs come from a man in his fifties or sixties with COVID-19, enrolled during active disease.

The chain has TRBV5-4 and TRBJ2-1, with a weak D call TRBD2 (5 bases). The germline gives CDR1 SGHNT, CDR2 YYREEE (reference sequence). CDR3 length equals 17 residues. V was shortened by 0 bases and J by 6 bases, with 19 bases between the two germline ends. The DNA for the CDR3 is TGTGCCAGCAGCTTGGGGAGAGGGATTTCTGTGGTCAATGAGCAGTTCTTC. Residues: CASSLGRGISVVNEQFF.

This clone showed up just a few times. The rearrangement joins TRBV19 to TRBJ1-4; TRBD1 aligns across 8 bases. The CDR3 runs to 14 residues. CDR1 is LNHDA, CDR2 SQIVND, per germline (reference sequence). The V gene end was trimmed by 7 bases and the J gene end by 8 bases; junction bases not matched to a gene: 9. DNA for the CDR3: TGTGCCAGTACCAAGACAGGGGAGAACGAAAAACTGTTTTTT. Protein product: CASTKTGENEKLFF.

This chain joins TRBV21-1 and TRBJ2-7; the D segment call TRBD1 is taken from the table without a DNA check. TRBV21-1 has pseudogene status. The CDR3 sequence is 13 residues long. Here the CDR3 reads CASSKGDIPPAYF. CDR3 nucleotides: TGTGCCAGCAGCAAAGGGGACATTCCTCCGGCGTACTTC.

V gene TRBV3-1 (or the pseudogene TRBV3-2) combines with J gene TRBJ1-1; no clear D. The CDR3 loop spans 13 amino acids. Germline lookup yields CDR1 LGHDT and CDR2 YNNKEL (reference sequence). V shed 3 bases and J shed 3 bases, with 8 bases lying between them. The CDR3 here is CASSQTRDTEAFF. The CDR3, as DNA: TGTGCCAGCAGCCAGACCCGGGACACTGAAGCTTTCTTT.

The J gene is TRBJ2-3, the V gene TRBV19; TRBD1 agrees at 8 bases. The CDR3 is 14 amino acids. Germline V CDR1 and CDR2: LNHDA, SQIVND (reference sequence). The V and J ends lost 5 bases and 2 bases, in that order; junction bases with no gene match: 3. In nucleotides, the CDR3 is TGTGCCAGTAGTCCAGGGGGCCTCACAGATACGCAGTATTTT. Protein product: CASSPGGLTDTQYF.

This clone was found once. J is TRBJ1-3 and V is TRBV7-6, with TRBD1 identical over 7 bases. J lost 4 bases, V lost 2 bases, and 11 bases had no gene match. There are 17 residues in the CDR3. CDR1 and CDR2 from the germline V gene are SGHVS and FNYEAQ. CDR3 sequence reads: CASSLLGGDRPGNTIYF. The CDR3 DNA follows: TGTGCCAGCAGCTTATTAGGGGGCGACAGGCCAGGAAACACCATATATTTT.

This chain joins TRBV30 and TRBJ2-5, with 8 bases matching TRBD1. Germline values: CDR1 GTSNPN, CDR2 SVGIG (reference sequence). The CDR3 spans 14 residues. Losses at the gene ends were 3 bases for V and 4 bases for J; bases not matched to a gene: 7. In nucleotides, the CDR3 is TGTGCCTGGAGGCGGACAGGGTCGGCAGAGACCCAGTACTTC. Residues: CAWRRTGSAETQYF.

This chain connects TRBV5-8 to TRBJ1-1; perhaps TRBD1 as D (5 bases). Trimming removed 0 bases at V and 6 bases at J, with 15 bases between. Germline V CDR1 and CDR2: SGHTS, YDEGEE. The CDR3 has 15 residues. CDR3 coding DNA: TGTGCCAGCAGCTTGGCCTTAGGCAGGGCTGCTGAAGCTTTCTTT. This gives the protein CASSLALGRAAEAFF.

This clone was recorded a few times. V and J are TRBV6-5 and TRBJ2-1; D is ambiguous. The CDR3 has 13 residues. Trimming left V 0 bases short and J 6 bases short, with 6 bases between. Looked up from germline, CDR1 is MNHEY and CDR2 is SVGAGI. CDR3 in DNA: TGTGCCAGCAGTTACTCGTGGCTCAATGAGCAGTTCTTC. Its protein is CASSYSWLNEQFF.

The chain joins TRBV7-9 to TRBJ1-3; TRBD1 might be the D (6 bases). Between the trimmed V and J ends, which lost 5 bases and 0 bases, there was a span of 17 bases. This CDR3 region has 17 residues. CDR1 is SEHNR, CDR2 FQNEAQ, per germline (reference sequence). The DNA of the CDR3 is TGTGCCAGCAGCCCAACAGGGAGCGGCCACTCTGGAAACACCATATATTTT. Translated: CASSPTGSGHSGNTIYF.

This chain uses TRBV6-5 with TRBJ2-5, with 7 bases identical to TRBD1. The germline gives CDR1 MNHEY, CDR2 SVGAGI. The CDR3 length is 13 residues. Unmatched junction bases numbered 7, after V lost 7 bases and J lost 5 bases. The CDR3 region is CASTEGARETQYF. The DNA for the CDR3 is TGTGCCAGCACCGAGGGGGCTAGGGAGACCCAGTACTTC.

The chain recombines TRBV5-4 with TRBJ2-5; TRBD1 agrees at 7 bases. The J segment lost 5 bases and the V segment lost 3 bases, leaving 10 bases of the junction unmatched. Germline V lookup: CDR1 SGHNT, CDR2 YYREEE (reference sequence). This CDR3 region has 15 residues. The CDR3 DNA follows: TGTGCCAGCAGCTCAGGGGCACAGGGGCAGGAGACCCAGTACTTC. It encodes CASSSGAQGQETQYF.

CDR3 DNA: TGTGCCAGCAGCCGCCGGGGGTTGGGCCCTGGAAACACCATATATTTT. This translates into CASSRRGLGPGNTIYF. The chain couples TRBV5-6 to TRBJ1-3, with D possibly TRBD1 on 5 matching bases. Trimming left V 4 bases short and J 2 bases short, with 16 bases between. The germline V gene has CDR1 SGHDT and CDR2 YYEEEE. This CDR3 contains 16 residues.

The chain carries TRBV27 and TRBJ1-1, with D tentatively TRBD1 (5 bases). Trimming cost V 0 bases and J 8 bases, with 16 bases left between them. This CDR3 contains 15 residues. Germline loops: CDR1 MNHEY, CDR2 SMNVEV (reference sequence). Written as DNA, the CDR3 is TGTGCCAGCAGTTTATCCCCAGGGAAGGCTACCGAAGCTTTCTTT. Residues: CASSLSPGKATEAFF.

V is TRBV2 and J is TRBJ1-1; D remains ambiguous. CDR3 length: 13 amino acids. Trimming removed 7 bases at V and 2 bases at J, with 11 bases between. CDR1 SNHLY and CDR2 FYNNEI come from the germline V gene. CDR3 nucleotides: TGTGCCAGCACCTGGAACAGAAACACTGAAGCTTTCTTT. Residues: CASTWNRNTEAFF.

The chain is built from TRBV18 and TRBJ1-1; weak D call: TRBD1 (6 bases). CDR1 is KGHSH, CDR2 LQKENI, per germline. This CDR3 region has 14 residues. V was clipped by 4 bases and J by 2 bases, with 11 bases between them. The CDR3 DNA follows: TGTGCCAGCTCACGACAGGCAGTAAACACTGAAGCTTTCTTT. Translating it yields CASSRQAVNTEAFF.

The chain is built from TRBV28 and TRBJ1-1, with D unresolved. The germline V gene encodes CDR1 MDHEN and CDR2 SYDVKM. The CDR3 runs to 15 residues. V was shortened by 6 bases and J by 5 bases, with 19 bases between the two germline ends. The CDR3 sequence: CASRLQSGVRTEAFF. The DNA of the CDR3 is TGTGCCAGCAGACTTCAGAGTGGTGTGCGGACTGAAGCTTTCTTT.

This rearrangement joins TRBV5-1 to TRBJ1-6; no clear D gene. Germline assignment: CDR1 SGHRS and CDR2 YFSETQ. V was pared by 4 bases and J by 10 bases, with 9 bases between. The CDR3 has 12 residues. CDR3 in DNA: TGCGCCAGCAGCATCGAAAGCTCACCCCTCCACTTT. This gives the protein CASSIESSPLHF.

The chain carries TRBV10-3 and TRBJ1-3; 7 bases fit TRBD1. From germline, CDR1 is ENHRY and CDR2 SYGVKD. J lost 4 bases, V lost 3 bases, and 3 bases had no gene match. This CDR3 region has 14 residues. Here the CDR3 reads CAISDMGQGNTIYF. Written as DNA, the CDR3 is TGTGCCATCAGTGATATGGGACAGGGAAACACCATATATTTT.

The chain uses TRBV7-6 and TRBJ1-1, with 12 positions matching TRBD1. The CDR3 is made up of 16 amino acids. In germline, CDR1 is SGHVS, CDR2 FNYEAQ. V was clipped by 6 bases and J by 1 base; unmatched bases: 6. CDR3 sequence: CASSRDRGLGNTEAFF. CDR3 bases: TGTGCCAGCAGTCGGGACAGGGGGCTTGGGAACACTGAAGCTTTCTTT. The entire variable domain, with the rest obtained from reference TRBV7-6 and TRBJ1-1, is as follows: GAGVSQSPRYKVTKRGQDVALRCDPISGHVSLYWYRQALGQGPEFLTYFNYEAQQDKSGLPNDRFSAERPEGSISTLTIQRTEQRDSAMYRCASSRDRGLGNTEAFFGQGTRLTVV.

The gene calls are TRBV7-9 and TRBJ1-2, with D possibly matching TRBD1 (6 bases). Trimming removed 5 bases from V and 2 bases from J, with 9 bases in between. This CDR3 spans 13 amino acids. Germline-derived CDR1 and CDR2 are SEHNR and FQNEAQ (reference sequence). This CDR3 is CASSKGQNYGYTF. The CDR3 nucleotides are TGTGCCAGCAGCAAGGGACAAAACTATGGCTACACCTTC.

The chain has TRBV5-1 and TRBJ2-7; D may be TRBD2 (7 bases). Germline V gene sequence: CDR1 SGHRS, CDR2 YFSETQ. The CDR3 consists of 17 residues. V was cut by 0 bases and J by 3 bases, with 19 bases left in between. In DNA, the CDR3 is TGCGCCAGCAGCTTGGCCGGGGCGGGGGCCGGTAGCTACGAGCAGTACTTC. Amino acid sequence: CASSLAGAGAGSYEQYF.

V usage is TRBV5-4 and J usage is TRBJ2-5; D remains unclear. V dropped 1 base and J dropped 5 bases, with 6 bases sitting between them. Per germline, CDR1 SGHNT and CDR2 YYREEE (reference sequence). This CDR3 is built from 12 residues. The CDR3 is CASSLRRETQYF. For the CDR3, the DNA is TGTGCCAGCAGCTTGAGGCGGGAGACCCAGTACTTC.

In nucleotides, the CDR3 is TGTGCCAGCAGTGCCGGGACAGGGGTCACAGATACGCAGTATTTT. Protein product: CASSAGTGVTDTQYF. J is TRBJ2-3 and V is TRBV25-1, with 10 nucleotides matching TRBD1. Per the germline V gene, CDR1 is MGHDK and CDR2 is SYGVNS. V dropped 4 bases and J dropped 2; count of bases not matched to a gene: 3. The CDR3 contains 15 residues.

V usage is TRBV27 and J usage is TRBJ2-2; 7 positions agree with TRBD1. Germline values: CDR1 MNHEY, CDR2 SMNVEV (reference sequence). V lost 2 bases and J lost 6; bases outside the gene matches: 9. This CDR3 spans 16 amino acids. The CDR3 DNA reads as TGTGCCAGCAGTTTAGAGAGACAGGGTCGGCCCGGGGAGCTGTTTTTT. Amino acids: CASSLERQGRPGELFF.

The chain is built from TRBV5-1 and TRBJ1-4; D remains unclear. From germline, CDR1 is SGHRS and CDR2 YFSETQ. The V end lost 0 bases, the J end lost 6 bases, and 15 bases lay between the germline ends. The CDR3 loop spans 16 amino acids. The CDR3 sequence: CASSLGQTIGDEKLFF. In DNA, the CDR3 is TGCGCCAGCAGCTTGGGGCAGACTATTGGAGATGAAAAACTGTTTTTT.

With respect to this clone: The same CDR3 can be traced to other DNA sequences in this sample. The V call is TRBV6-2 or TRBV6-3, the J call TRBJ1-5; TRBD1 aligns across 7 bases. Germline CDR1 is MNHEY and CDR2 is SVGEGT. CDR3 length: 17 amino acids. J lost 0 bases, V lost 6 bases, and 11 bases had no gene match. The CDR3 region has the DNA TGTGCCAGCAGCTCCAACAGGGGAGTATATAGCAATCAGCCCCAGCATTTT. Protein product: CASSSNRGVYSNQPQHF.

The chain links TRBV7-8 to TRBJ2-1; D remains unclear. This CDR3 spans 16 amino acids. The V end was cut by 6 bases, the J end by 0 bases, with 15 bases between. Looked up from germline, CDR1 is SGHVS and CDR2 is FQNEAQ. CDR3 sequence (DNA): TGTGCCAGCAGTACCCGCCCGACGGGCTCCTACAATGAGCAGTTCTTC. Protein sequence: CASSTRPTGSYNEQFF.